The clone carrying this TCR beta chain was seen many times. This sample was taken from a study of blood T cell repertoires in COVID-19. Study-level background: The United States, Italy and Spain were the sources of the acute and convalescent COVID-19 samples. Sources were T cells, B-cell-depleted T cells, or PBMCs; the material itself was cDNA or gDNA.

Self-reported history from a screening survey and questionnaire set each donor's cohort. The protocol was immunoSEQ multiplex PCR, while the TCRdb copy is restricted to in-frame clones and leaves out a portion. Among about 400,000 clones listed, 70% to 90% were seen once. Sequenced sample: PBMCs or T cells enriched from blood (not recorded which). The sequence came from a woman younger than 35 with acute COVID-19.

The CDR3 spells CASSFGSRTGGMETQYF. The CDR3, as DNA: TGTGCCAGCAGCTTTGGAAGCCGGACAGGGGGCATGGAGACCCAGTACTTC. The V call is TRBV7-9, the J call TRBJ2-5; 11 nucleotides agree with TRBD1. V was clipped by 3 bases and J by 5 bases; unmatched bases: 11. The germline gives CDR1 SEHNR, CDR2 FQNEAQ (reference sequence). CDR3 length equals 17 residues. Combining the CDR3 with reference TRBV7-9 and TRBJ2-5 gives the whole variable domain DTGVSQNPRHKITKRGQNVTFRCDPISEHNRLYWYRQTLGQGPEFLTYFQNEAQLEKSRLLSDRFSAERPKGSFSTLEIQRTEQGDSAMYLCASSFGSRTGGMETQYFGPGTRLLVL.